This T cell receptor beta chain was captured by sequencing in a study of cytomegalovirus exposure and HLA in healthy donors. CDR1 and CDR2 (germline): SGHVS, FNYEAQ. The CDR3 runs to 16 residues. The junction had 6 bases not matched to a gene; V was cut back by 1 base and J by 3 bases. 13 Jbeta primers and 60 Vbeta primers were used for the PCR. The protocol was immunoSEQ multiplex PCR, while the TCRdb copy is restricted to in-frame clones and leaves out a portion. The sample comprises more than 90,000 clones, around four fifths of which are singletons, and roughly 4.3% rests with the top ten. Study-wide points: Information on immune exposure was restricted to one variable (CMV serostatus).

There are a few counts of this clone. Its specificity is unknown. The origin of this receptor is a woman in her thirties or forties in good health and CMV-seropositive. The rearrangement uses TRBV7-6 and TRBJ1-1; 9 nucleotides align to TRBD1. Material: PBMCs. The CDR3 sequence is CASSLGQGEVDTEAFF. The CDR3 region has the DNA TGTGCCAGCAGCTTAGGACAGGGGGAGGTTGACACTGAAGCTTTCTTT. The whole variable domain, remainder taken from reference TRBV7-6 and TRBJ1-1, is GAGVSQSPRYKVTKRGQDVALRCDPISGHVSLYWYRQALGQGPEFLTYFNYEAQQDKSGLPNDRFSAERPEGSISTLTIQRTEQRDSAMYRCASSLGQGEVDTEAFFGQGTRLTVV.